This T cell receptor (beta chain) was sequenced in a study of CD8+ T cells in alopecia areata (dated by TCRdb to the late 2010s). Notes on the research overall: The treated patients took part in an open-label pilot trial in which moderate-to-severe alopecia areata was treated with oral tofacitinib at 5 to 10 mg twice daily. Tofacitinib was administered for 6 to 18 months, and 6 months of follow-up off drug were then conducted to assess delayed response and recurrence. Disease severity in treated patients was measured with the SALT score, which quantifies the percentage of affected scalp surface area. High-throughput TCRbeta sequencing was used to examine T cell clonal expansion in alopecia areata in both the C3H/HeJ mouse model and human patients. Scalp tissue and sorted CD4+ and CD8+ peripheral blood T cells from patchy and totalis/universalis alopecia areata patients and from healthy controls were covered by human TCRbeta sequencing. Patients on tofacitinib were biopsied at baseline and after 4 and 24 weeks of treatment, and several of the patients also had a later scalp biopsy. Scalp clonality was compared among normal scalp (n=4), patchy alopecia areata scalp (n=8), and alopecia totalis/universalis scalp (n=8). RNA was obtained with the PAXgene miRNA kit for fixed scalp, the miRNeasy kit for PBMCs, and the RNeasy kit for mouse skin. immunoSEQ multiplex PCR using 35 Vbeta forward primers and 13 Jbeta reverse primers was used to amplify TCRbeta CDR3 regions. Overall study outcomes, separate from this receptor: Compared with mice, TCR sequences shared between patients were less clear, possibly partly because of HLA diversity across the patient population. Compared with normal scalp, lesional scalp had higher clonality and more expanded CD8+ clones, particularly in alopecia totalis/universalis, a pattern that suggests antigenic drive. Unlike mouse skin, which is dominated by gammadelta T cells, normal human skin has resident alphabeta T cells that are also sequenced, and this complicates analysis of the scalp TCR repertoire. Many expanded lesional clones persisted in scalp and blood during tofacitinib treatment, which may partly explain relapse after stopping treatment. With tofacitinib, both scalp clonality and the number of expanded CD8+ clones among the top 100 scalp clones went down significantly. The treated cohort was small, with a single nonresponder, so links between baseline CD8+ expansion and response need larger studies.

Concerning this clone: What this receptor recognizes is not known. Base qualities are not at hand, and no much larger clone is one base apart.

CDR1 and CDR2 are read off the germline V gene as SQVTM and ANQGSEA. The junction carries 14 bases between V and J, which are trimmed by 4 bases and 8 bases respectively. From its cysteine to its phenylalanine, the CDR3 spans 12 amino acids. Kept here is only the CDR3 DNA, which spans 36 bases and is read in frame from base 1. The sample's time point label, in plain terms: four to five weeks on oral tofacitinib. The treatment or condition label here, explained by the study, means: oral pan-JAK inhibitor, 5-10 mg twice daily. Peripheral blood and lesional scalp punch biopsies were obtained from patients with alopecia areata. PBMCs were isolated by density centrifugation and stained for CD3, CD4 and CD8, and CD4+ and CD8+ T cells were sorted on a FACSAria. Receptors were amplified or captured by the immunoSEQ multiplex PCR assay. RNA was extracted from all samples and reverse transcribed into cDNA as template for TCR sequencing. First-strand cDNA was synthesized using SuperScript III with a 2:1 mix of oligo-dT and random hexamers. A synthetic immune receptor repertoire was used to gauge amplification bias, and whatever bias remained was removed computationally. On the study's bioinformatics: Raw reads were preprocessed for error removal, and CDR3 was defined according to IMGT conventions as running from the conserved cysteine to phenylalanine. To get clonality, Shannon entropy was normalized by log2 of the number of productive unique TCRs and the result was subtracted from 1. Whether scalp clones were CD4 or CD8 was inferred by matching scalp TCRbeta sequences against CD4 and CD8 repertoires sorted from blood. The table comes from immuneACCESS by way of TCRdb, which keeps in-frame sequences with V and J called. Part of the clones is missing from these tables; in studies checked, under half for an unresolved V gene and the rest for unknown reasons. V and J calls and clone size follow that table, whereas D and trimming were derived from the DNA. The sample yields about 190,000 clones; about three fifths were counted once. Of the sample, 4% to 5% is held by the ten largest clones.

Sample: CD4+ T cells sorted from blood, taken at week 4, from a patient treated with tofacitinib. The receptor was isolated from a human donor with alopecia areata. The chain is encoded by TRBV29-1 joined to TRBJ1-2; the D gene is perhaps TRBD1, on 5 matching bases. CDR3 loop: CSVGGRDRGYTF. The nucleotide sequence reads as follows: TGCAGCGTTGGGGGCAGGGATCGAGGCTACACCTTC.